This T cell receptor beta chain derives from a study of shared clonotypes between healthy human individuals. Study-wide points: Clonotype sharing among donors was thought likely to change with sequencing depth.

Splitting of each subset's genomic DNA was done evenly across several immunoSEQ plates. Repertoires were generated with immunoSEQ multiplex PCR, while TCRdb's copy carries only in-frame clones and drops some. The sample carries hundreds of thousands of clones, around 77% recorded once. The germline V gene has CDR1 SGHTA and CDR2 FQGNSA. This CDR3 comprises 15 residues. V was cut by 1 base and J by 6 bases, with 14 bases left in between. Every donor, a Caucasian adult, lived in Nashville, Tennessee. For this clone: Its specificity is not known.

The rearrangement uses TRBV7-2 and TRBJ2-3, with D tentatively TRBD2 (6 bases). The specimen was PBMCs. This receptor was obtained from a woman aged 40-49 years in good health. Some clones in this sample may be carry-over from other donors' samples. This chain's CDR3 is CASSLGLGSSDTQYF. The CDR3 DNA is TGTGCCAGCAGCTTAGGGCTCGGGAGTTCTGATACGCAGTATTTT.